This T cell receptor (beta chain) was captured in a study of blood T cell repertoires in COVID-19. About the study: The study drew acute and convalescent COVID-19 samples from the United States, Italy and Spain. T cells, B-cell-depleted T cells, or PBMCs supplied cDNA or gDNA.

This clone was counted once. CDR3 length: 17 amino acids. Germline lookup yields CDR1 MNHEY and CDR2 SVGEGT. Germline trimming cut 0 bases from V and 3 bases from J; bases unmatched to any gene: 6. Source study methods: It was from reference gene primer amplification that nucleated cell counts were estimated. Assay used: immunoSEQ multiplex PCR; TCRdb lists only in-frame clones, some missing. V, J and clone size were drawn from that table, and D and trimming were deduced from the DNA. Of around 88,000 clones listed, approximately 90% are singletons. V and J are TRBV6-2 or TRBV6-3 and TRBJ2-2, with 8 bases aligning to TRBD1. The TCR sequence derives from a man in his fifties or sixties with acute or convalescent COVID-19. Sequencing was carried out using peripheral blood. The CDR3 region is CASSYSYRGAYTGELFF. CDR3 nucleotides: TGTGCCAGCAGTTACTCGTACAGGGGGGCGTACACCGGGGAGCTGTTTTTT.